This TCR beta chain was sequenced in a study of cytomegalovirus exposure and HLA in healthy donors. This clone appeared once. Its antigen is unidentified. Study-wide points: Association of around 17,000 TCR beta sequences with HLA alleles was found at 0.05 false discovery rate in a later analysis. There were reportedly fewer N-insertions in an Asian-associated ancestry cluster than the approximately 670-donor mean, in a later analysis. Overall, approximately 150 TCR beta chains were annotated as cytomegalovirus-associated.

Primers included in the PCR were 60 Vbeta and 13 Jbeta primers. The assay was immunoSEQ multiplex PCR, and TCRdb's table has in-frame clones only and misses some. Of 70,000 to 90,000 clones in the sample, roughly 80% were seen once. There are 13 residues in the CDR3. The germline V gene has CDR1 MDHEN and CDR2 SYDVKM. Trimming took off 8 bases at V and 7 bases at J, with 17 bases between the two ends. This clonotype was sampled from a man aged 40-49 years in good health and CMV-seronegative. Sample: PBMCs. This chain connects TRBV28 to TRBJ1-2, with D perhaps matching TRBD1 (6 bases). As DNA, the CDR3 is TGTGCCAGCTCCTCGTCGGGGGGCGTTGGCTACACCTTC. Residues: CASSSSGGVGYTF.